A selection of T cell receptor beta chains follows, all from one sample in a study of molecular identifiers for immune sequencing clone quantification. TCRdb processed the PCR reads anew with MiXCR; each CDR3 protein has one entry. Among some 320,000 distinct CDR3 sequences listed, over 20% were seen once. The sequenced material came from naive CD8+ T cells from blood, with Jurkat cell RNA spiked in. Source of these receptors: a human donor in good health. Some libraries in this study had Jurkat cell RNA spiked in. Each CDR3 is given with its conserved first and last residue. The order of the fields is clone size, V gene, J gene, CDR3 protein. A row's size may be missing; if present it is once, few, many or a size class.

few,TRBV27,TRBJ2-7,CASSLTGLAGPYEQYF
many,TRBV19,TRBJ2-7,CARARGGSSYEQYF
.,TRBV12-3/TRBV12-4,TRBJ2-1,CAIWEDEAYNERFF
few,TRBV15,TRBJ2-2,CATSQDRVDTGELFF
few,TRBV27,TRBJ2-3,CASSLGPQGTDTQYF
many,TRBV9,TRBJ1-1,CASSASPKKTNTEAFF
.,TRBV6-1,TRBJ2-3,CASSDFPQVSISGSADTQYF
.,TRBV12-3/TRBV12-4,TRBJ2-5,CASSLGDRETQYF
few,TRBV7-3,TRBJ2-6,CASSLGVTSGANVLTF
many,TRBV5-1,TRBJ1-1,CASSTEPGAIGWTEAFF
many,TRBV27,TRBJ2-2,CASSFRDSTGELFF
many,TRBV7-9,TRBJ1-1,CASSLARLTRGTVNTEAFF
many,TRBV29-1,TRBJ2-3,CSVERRGGSTDTQYF
.,TRBV5-1,TRBJ2-3,CASSPWDRSGTDTQYF
few,TRBV6-5,TRBJ1-5,CASSNDSNQPQHF
many,TRBV30,TRBJ2-1,CAWSPAREEQFF
many,TRBV7-3,TRBJ2-2,CASSATLLGPGELFF
few,TRBV15,TRBJ1-1,CATSRGPEGTEAFF
many,TRBV27,TRBJ2-7,CANSPGTGGYYEQYF
few,TRBV11-2,TRBJ2-1,CASSLVAGSYNEQFF
many,TRBV7-2,TRBJ2-7,CASSLVGPTYEQYF
many,TRBV11-3,TRBJ2-2,CASSSRPPSTGELFF
many,TRBV6-6,TRBJ2-3,CASSPPRGTDTQYF
many,TRBV20-1,TRBJ2-5,CSARASSRASPETQYF
few,TRBV4-1,TRBJ2-7,CASSQDETSGFNYGVEQYF
many,TRBV6-5,TRBJ2-3,CASSYSSRDTQYF
.,TRBV19,TRBJ2-2,CASTGTGVISLLAGEPFF
.,TRBV7-8,TRBJ1-5,CASRSGFSNQPQHF
many,TRBV7-9,TRBJ1-4,CASSQSGTGYEKLFF
many,TRBV2,TRBJ2-1,CARNRPSYNEQFF
many,TRBV4-2,TRBJ1-4,CASSQPGFGEEKLFF
.,TRBV4-1,TRBJ2-5,CASSQDPRRTETQYF
many,TRBV7-9,TRBJ2-2,CASSLSKGLAYTGELFF
few,TRBV12-2,TRBJ1-1,CASRLALWVGGEAFF
few,TRBV10-3,TRBJ2-3,CAITTGQGATDTQYF
many,TRBV7-9,TRBJ2-5,CASSFSPGQAKETQYF
many,TRBV4-1,TRBJ1-1,CASSPLWTGPGATFF
many,TRBV9,TRBJ2-2,CASSAPVQGGHTGELFF
many,TRBV5-1,TRBJ1-1,CASSLGTGSGTEAFF
many,TRBV12-3/TRBV12-4,TRBJ2-3,CASSVILTDTQYF
many,TRBV12-5,TRBJ1-1,CASEAQPNTEAFF
few,TRBV27,TRBJ2-7,CASSLSTAGGYEQYF
few,TRBV3-1,TRBJ2-5,CASSLPSSGTGFGTQYF
many,TRBV27,TRBJ1-1,CASSAGGGVKAFF
.,TRBV4-1,TRBJ1-5,CASSLGQRTNQPQHF
many,TRBV11-3,TRBJ2-7,CASRETDRYEQYF
.,TRBV27,TRBJ1-5,CASSSHRDRTSDQPQHF
many,TRBV5-1,TRBJ2-7,CASTWGTAIPYEQYF
many,TRBV5-6,TRBJ2-3,CASSLTAGDGDTQYF
many,TRBV19,TRBJ1-5,CATDDRLDSNQPQHF
many,TRBV20-1,TRBJ2-7,CSVRGYSYEQYF
many,TRBV7-6,TRBJ1-4,CASSSADLRLFF
many,TRBV27,TRBJ2-3,CASSSRKLAGYTDTQYF
many,TRBV20-1,TRBJ2-5,CSASFPWGQGAGETQYF
.,TRBV7-9,TRBJ1-1,CASSIGREAFF